This TCR beta chain was sequenced for a study of cytomegalovirus exposure and HLA in healthy donors. PCR primers comprised 60 Vbeta and 13 Jbeta primers. The method was immunoSEQ multiplex PCR; TCRdb's version includes in-frame clones alone and lacks a portion of them. The sample includes around 150,000 clones, 75% to 90% of them seen just once. The CDR3 is made up of 13 amino acids. Per germline, CDR1 MNHEY and CDR2 SVGAGI. V shed 4 bases and J shed 11 bases, with 14 bases lying between them. In its sample, this clone was seen once. Antigen: not known. The study, taken as a whole, reports: Researchers left out some V segments, among them TRBV6-2 and TRBV6-3, as indistinguishable.

This clonotype was obtained from a woman in her late teens or twenties in good health and CMV-seronegative. The genes are TRBV6-5 and TRBJ1-4; TRBD1 is a possible D gene (6 bases). The sequencing input was PBMCs. The CDR3 region has the DNA TGTGCCAGCAGTTTCGACAGGTTCGACAAACTGTTTTTT. It yields the protein CASSFDRFDKLFF.